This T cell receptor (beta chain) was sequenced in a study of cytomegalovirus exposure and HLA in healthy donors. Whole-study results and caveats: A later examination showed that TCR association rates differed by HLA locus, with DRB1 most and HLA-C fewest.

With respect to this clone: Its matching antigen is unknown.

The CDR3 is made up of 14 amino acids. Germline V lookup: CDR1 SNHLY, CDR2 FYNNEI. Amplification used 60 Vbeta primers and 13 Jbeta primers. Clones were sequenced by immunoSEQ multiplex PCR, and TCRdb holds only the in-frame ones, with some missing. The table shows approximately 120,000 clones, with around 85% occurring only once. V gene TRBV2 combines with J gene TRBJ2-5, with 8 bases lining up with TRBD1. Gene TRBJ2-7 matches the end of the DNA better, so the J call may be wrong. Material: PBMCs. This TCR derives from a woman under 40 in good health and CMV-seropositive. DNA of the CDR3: TGTGCCAGCAGCTGGACAGGGATAGAAGGCGAGCAGTACTTC. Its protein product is CASSWTGIEGEQYF.